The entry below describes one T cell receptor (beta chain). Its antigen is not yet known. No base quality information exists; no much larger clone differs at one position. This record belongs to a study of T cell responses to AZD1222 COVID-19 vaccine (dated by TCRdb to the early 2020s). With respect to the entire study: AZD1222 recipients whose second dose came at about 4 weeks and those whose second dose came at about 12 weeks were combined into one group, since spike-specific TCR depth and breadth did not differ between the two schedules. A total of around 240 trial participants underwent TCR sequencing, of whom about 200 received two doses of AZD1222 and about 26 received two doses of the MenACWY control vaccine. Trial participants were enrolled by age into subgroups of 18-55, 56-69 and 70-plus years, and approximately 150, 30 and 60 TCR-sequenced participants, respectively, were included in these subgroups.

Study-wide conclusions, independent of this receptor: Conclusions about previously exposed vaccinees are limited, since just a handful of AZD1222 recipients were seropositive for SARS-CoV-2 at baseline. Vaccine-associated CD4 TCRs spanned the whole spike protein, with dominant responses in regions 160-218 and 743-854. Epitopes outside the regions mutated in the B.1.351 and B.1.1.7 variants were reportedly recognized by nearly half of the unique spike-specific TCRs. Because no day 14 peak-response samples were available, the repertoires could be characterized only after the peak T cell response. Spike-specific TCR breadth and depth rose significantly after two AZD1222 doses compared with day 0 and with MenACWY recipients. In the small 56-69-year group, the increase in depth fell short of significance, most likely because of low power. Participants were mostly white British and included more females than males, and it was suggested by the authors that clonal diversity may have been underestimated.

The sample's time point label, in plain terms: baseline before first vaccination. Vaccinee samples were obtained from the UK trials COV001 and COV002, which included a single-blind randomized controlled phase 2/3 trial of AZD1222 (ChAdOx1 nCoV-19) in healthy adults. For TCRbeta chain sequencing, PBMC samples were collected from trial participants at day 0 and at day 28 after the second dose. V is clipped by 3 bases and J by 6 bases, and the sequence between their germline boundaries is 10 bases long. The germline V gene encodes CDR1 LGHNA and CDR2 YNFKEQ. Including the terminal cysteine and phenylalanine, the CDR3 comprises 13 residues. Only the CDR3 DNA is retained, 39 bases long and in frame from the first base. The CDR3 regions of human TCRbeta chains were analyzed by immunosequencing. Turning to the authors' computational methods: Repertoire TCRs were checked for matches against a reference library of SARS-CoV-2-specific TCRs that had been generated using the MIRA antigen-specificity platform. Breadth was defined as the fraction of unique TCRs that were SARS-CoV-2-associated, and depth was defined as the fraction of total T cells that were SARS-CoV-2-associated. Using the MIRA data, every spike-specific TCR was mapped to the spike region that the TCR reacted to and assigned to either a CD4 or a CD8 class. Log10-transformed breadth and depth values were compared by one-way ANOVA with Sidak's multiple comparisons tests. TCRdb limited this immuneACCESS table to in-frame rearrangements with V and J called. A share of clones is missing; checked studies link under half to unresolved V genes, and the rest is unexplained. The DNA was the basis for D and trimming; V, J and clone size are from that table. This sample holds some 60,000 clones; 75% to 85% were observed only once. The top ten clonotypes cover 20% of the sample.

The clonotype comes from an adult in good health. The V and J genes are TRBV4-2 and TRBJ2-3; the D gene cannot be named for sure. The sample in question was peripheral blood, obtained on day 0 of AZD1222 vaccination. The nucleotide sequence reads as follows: TGTGCCAGCAGCCATCACCGTAAGGATACGCAGTATTTT. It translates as CASSHHRKDTQYF.